This T cell receptor (beta chain) comes out of a study of neurological immune-mediated disorders. Template-switch 5'RACE cDNA synthesis added a 10-nucleotide unique molecular identifier. MiXCR, applied by TCRdb to the 5' RACE reads, yields one record per CDR3 protein. The sample yields 15,000 or so distinct CDR3 sequences, 13% seen once. CDR3 length equals 15 residues. Per germline, CDR1 SGHRS and CDR2 YFSETQ. V was clipped by 0 bases and J by 1 base, with 10 bases between them. The V and J genes are TRBV5-1 and TRBJ1-1, with D perhaps matching TRBD1 (5 bases). What was sequenced was CD8+ T cells from blood. The receptor's source is a female donor with HTLV-1-associated myelopathy (HAM/TSP). The CDR3 region has the DNA TGCGCCAGCAGCTTGGAGCAGGGATCGAACACTGAAGCTTTCTTT. Encoded protein: CASSLEQGSNTEAFF.